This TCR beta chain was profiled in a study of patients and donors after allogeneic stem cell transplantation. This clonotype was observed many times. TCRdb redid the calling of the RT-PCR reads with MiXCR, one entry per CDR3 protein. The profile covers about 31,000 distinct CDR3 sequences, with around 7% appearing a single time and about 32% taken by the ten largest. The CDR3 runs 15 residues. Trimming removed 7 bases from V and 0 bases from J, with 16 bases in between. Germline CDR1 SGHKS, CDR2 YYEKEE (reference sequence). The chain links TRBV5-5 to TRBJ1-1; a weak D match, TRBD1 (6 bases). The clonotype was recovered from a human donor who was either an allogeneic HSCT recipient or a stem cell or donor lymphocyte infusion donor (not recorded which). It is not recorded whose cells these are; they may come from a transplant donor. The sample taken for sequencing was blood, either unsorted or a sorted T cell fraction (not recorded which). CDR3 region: CASSLSGGMNTEAFF. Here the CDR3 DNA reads TGTGCCAGCTCCTTGAGCGGGGGCATGAACACTGAAGCTTTCTTT.